These T cell receptor beta chains were read from a single sample in a study of blood T cell repertoires in COVID-19. Profiled with immunoSEQ multiplex PCR; TCRdb holds only in-frame clones, not every one. The table lists roughly 300,000 clones, 65% to 85% of them singletons. Sequenced sample: peripheral blood. These receptors originate from a human donor with COVID-19, enrolled during active disease. The donor label of this sample is uncertain. Both conserved end residues are part of each CDR3. The order of the fields is clone size, V gene, J gene, D gene, CDR3 DNA, CDR3 protein. A D gene is named only where the DNA matches it firmly. The size entry is marked missing in some rows and otherwise reads once, few, many or a size class.

clone size: many
V gene: TRBV30
J gene: TRBJ1-2
D gene: .
CDR3 DNA: TGTGCCTGGAGTGTATACAGGACCGTGGACAATGGCTACACCTTC
CDR3 protein: CAWSVYRTVDNGYTF

clone size: .
V gene: TRBV6-4
J gene: TRBJ1-1
D gene: .
CDR3 DNA: TGTGCCAGTGTACTGCACTCTAAGGGGCCCGTCAACACTGAAGCTTTCTTT
CDR3 protein: CASVLHSKGPVNTEAFF

clone size: .
V gene: TRBV28
J gene: TRBJ2-3
D gene: .
CDR3 DNA: TGTGCCAGCAGTGCAAGACAGGGCACAGATACGCAGTATTTT
CDR3 protein: CASSARQGTDTQYF

clone size: .
V gene: TRBV18
J gene: TRBJ2-1
D gene: .
CDR3 DNA: TGTGCCAGCTCATCAAACAGCAATGAGCAGTTCTTC
CDR3 protein: CASSSNSNEQFF

clone size: .
V gene: TRBV30
J gene: TRBJ2-5
D gene: .
CDR3 DNA: TGTGCCTGGAGTATCCTGGAGGAGACCCAGTACTTC
CDR3 protein: CAWSILEETQYF

clone size: .
V gene: TRBV27
J gene: TRBJ2-1
D gene: TRBD2
CDR3 DNA: TGTGCCAGCAACTTGGGGACTAGCGGGACCTACAATGAGCAGTTCTTC
CDR3 protein: CASNLGTSGTYNEQFF

clone size: .
V gene: TRBV7-8
J gene: TRBJ2-5
D gene: .
CDR3 DNA: TGTGCCAGCAGCTTAGGAGCAACGGAGACCCAGTACTTC
CDR3 protein: CASSLGATETQYF

clone size: .
V gene: TRBV28
J gene: TRBJ2-3
D gene: TRBD2
CDR3 DNA: TGTGCCAGCAGTTCTACTAGCGGGAGGTGGCCAGATACGCAGTATTTT
CDR3 protein: CASSSTSGRWPDTQYF

clone size: .
V gene: TRBV7-9
J gene: TRBJ1-4
D gene: .
CDR3 DNA: TGTGCCAGCAGCCCTCTCCCGGTCGGACTGGGTTTTTTT
CDR3 protein: CASSPLPVGLGFF

clone size: .
V gene: TRBV11-2
J gene: TRBJ2-2
D gene: .
CDR3 DNA: TGTGCCAGCAGCCCGACCGGAGCCGGGACCGGGGAGCTGTTTTTT
CDR3 protein: CASSPTGAGTGELFF

clone size: .
V gene: TRBV3-1/TRBV3-2
J gene: TRBJ2-5
D gene: TRBD1
CDR3 DNA: TGTGCCAGCAGTCTAAGACAGGGGCACCAAGAGACCCAGTACTTC
CDR3 protein: CASSLRQGHQETQYF

clone size: .
V gene: TRBV6-2/TRBV6-3
J gene: TRBJ2-7
D gene: TRBD2
CDR3 DNA: TGTGCCAGCAGTAGGGGAGGGGCGGGCGAGCAGTACTTC
CDR3 protein: CASSRGGAGEQYF

clone size: .
V gene: TRBV5-1
J gene: TRBJ2-6
D gene: TRBD1
CDR3 DNA: TGCGCCAGCAACAGGGGCTCTGGGGCCAACGTCCTGACTTTC
CDR3 protein: CASNRGSGANVLTF

clone size: .
V gene: TRBV28
J gene: TRBJ1-4
D gene: .
CDR3 DNA: TGTGCCAGCAGTCAACGAGGGGGGGAGAGTGAAAAACTGTTTTTT
CDR3 protein: CASSQRGGESEKLFF

clone size: .
V gene: TRBV3-1/TRBV3-2
J gene: TRBJ2-3
D gene: .
CDR3 DNA: TGTGCCAGCAGCCAAGCTCAGGGGGGAGATACGCAGTATTTT
CDR3 protein: CASSQAQGGDTQYF

clone size: .
V gene: TRBV6-4
J gene: TRBJ2-3
D gene: .
CDR3 DNA: TGTGCCAGCAGTGCGGAGGCGGGAGAGGGGGCAGATACGCAGTATTTT
CDR3 protein: CASSAEAGEGADTQYF

clone size: few
V gene: TRBV7-9
J gene: TRBJ1-4
D gene: .
CDR3 DNA: TGTGCCAGCAGCTCGCAGGTTAATGAAAAACTGTTTTTT
CDR3 protein: CASSSQVNEKLFF

clone size: .
V gene: TRBV10-2
J gene: TRBJ1-6
D gene: .
CDR3 DNA: TGCGCCACCAACCCGGGTCGTAATTCACCCCTCCACTTT
CDR3 protein: CATNPGRNSPLHF

clone size: .
V gene: TRBV19
J gene: TRBJ2-6
D gene: TRBD1
CDR3 DNA: TGTGCCAGTAGTAGTAGACAGGGAAGTGGGGCCAACGTCCTGACTTTC
CDR3 protein: CASSSRQGSGANVLTF

clone size: .
V gene: TRBV2
J gene: TRBJ2-7
D gene: .
CDR3 DNA: TGTGCCAGCAGTGTCAGTTCTTACGAGCAGTACTTC
CDR3 protein: CASSVSSYEQYF

clone size: few
V gene: TRBV28
J gene: TRBJ1-6
D gene: .
CDR3 DNA: TGTGCCAGCATAAGCAATAATTCACCCCTCCACTTT
CDR3 protein: CASISNNSPLHF

clone size: .
V gene: TRBV5-4
J gene: TRBJ1-1
D gene: .
CDR3 DNA: TGTGCCAGCACCCCCCCTCGGGAGGGAACTGAAGCTTTCTTT
CDR3 protein: CASTPPREGTEAFF

clone size: .
V gene: TRBV18
J gene: TRBJ1-4
D gene: .
CDR3 DNA: TGTGCCAGCTCACCACCCGGACTTAATGAAAAACTGTTTTTT
CDR3 protein: CASSPPGLNEKLFF

clone size: .
V gene: TRBV9
J gene: TRBJ1-3
D gene: .
CDR3 DNA: TGTGCCAGCAGCTTCACATCAGGGATTTGGTCTGGAAACACCATATATTTT
CDR3 protein: CASSFTSGIWSGNTIYF

clone size: .
V gene: TRBV29-1
J gene: TRBJ1-1
D gene: TRBD1
CDR3 DNA: TGCAGCGTTGAAGGGACAGGGAAAACTGAAGCTTTCTTT
CDR3 protein: CSVEGTGKTEAFF

clone size: .
V gene: TRBV20-1
J gene: TRBJ2-7
D gene: .
CDR3 DNA: TGCAGTGCTAGTTATAGTATTGAGAACGAGCAGTACTTC
CDR3 protein: CSASYSIENEQYF

clone size: few
V gene: TRBV5-1
J gene: TRBJ2-5
D gene: .
CDR3 DNA: TGCGCCAGCAGCTTTGGGGAACAGGGCGTTGGGGAGACCCAGTACTTC
CDR3 protein: CASSFGEQGVGETQYF

clone size: .
V gene: TRBV5-6
J gene: TRBJ1-2
D gene: .
CDR3 DNA: TGTGCCAGCAGCTTGGTAGGTTTCCCAGCGGGAAACTATGGCTACACCTTC
CDR3 protein: CASSLVGFPAGNYGYTF

clone size: .
V gene: TRBV5-6
J gene: TRBJ1-2
D gene: .
CDR3 DNA: TGTGCCAGCAGCCAACCGACGGGGTATGGCTACACCTTC
CDR3 protein: CASSQPTGYGYTF

clone size: .
V gene: TRBV30
J gene: TRBJ2-1
D gene: .
CDR3 DNA: TGTGCCTGGAGTGTATTAAGGAGAGACAATGAGCAGTTCTTC
CDR3 protein: CAWSVLRRDNEQFF

clone size: .
V gene: TRBV19
J gene: TRBJ1-2
D gene: .
CDR3 DNA: TGTGCCAGTAGTATAAGGGAGGATGGCTACACCTTC
CDR3 protein: CASSIREDGYTF

clone size: .
V gene: TRBV20-1
J gene: TRBJ2-1
D gene: .
CDR3 DNA: TGCAGTGCTACCTCCGGGGATGGGCAGTTCTTC
CDR3 protein: CSATSGDGQFF

clone size: .
V gene: TRBV30
J gene: TRBJ1-6
D gene: TRBD1
CDR3 DNA: TGTGCCTGGGCCGGGACAGGTTTCTCACCCCTCCACTTT
CDR3 protein: CAWAGTGFSPLHF

clone size: .
V gene: TRBV5-8
J gene: TRBJ2-1
D gene: .
CDR3 DNA: TGTGCCAGCACTCTAGCGAGTAACTACAATGAGCAGTTCTTC
CDR3 protein: CASTLASNYNEQFF

clone size: .
V gene: TRBV7-9
J gene: TRBJ1-2
D gene: TRBD1
CDR3 DNA: TGTGCCAGCAGCGCGCTGACAGGGGTCGCTGGCTACACCTTC
CDR3 protein: CASSALTGVAGYTF

clone size: few
V gene: TRBV6-2/TRBV6-3
J gene: TRBJ1-1
D gene: TRBD1
CDR3 DNA: TGTGCCAGCAGTTCCCCGGGACAGGGGTTCGCGTCTGAAGCTTTCTTT
CDR3 protein: CASSSPGQGFASEAFF

clone size: .
V gene: TRBV24-1
J gene: TRBJ2-2
D gene: .
CDR3 DNA: TGTGCCACCAGTGATTTGCAGAGGGTCGGGGAGCTGTTTTTT
CDR3 protein: CATSDLQRVGELFF

clone size: .
V gene: TRBV4-1
J gene: TRBJ2-2
D gene: .
CDR3 DNA: TGCGCCAGCAGCCCCCTGAGGAACACCGGGGAGCTGTTTTTT
CDR3 protein: CASSPLRNTGELFF

clone size: .
V gene: TRBV9
J gene: TRBJ1-2
D gene: TRBD1
CDR3 DNA: TGTGCCAGCAGCCAAAGGACAGGGGACCACTATGGCTACACCTTC
CDR3 protein: CASSQRTGDHYGYTF

clone size: .
V gene: TRBV4-1
J gene: TRBJ2-5
D gene: .
CDR3 DNA: TGCGCCAGCAGCCAAGATAGGAGGGCCCCCGAGACCCAGTACTTC
CDR3 protein: CASSQDRRAPETQYF

clone size: .
V gene: TRBV5-1
J gene: TRBJ2-7
D gene: TRBD2
CDR3 DNA: TGCGCCAGCAGGGGACTAGCGGGAGTCGAGCAGTACTTC
CDR3 protein: CASRGLAGVEQYF

clone size: .
V gene: TRBV6-5
J gene: TRBJ2-3
D gene: .
CDR3 DNA: TGTGCCAGCAGCGGGGGTTGGGAGTTGGCAGATACGCAGTATTTT
CDR3 protein: CASSGGWELADTQYF

clone size: once
V gene: TRBV15
J gene: TRBJ1-2
D gene: TRBD1
CDR3 DNA: TGTGCCACCAGCAGAGATTTTAACCCCTTGGGACAGGGCTATGGCTACACCTTC
CDR3 protein: CATSRDFNPLGQGYGYTF

clone size: .
V gene: TRBV5-1
J gene: TRBJ2-5
D gene: TRBD2
CDR3 DNA: TGCGCCAGCAGCTTCCTAGCGGGAGGAAGTGAGACCCAGTACTTC
CDR3 protein: CASSFLAGGSETQYF

clone size: .
V gene: TRBV4-3
J gene: TRBJ2-1
D gene: TRBD2
CDR3 DNA: TGCGCCAGCAGCCAAGATGTGGCGGGAGGGCACAATGAGCAGTTCTTC
CDR3 protein: CASSQDVAGGHNEQFF

clone size: .
V gene: TRBV6-1
J gene: TRBJ2-7
D gene: .
CDR3 DNA: TGTGCCAGCAGTGAAGACCCCCAGGGCTCGGAGCAGTACTTC
CDR3 protein: CASSEDPQGSEQYF

clone size: .
V gene: TRBV4-2
J gene: TRBJ2-3
D gene: TRBD2
CDR3 DNA: TGTGCCAGCAGCCAAGAAACTCTAGCGGGAGGTAGCACAGATACGCAGTATTTT
CDR3 protein: CASSQETLAGGSTDTQYF

clone size: .
V gene: TRBV10-1
J gene: TRBJ2-7
D gene: TRBD1
CDR3 DNA: TGCGCCAGCAGCCCGGACAGGGGGGGCGAGCAGTACTTC
CDR3 protein: CASSPDRGGEQYF

clone size: .
V gene: TRBV6-5
J gene: TRBJ1-1
D gene: TRBD1
CDR3 DNA: TGTGCCAGCAGTTTACAGGGGCGGACTGAAGCTTTCTTT
CDR3 protein: CASSLQGRTEAFF